The T cell receptor beta chain described here comes from a study of T cell responses to AZD1222 COVID-19 vaccine. The wider study: Second-dose timings of about 4 or about 12 weeks were pooled. The study, taken as a whole, reports: Spike-specific TCR breadth and depth rose after two AZD1222 doses. Clonal diversity was possibly underestimated, and white British individuals and females predominated among donors. Reports say nearly half of spike-specific TCRs go after unmutated variant regions.

From germline, CDR1 is SGHRS and CDR2 YFSETQ. The CDR3 loop spans 17 amino acids. Unmatched junction bases numbered 14, after V lost 4 bases and J lost 8 bases. Sequencing used immunoSEQ multiplex PCR; TCRdb keeps in-frame clones, though not all of them. Of roughly 84,000 clones listed, 87% were seen once; the top ten hold approximately 1.6%. On this clone: Its specificity is not known.

The receptor's source is an adult in good health. This chain links TRBV5-1 with TRBJ2-1, with 11 nucleotides matching TRBD2. This material consisted of peripheral blood, taken on day 0 of AZD1222 vaccination. DNA for the CDR3: TGCGCCAGCAGCAGCGGTCTGACTAGCGGGAACAGCTATGAGCAGTTCTTC. This encodes CASSSGLTSGNSYEQFF.